One sample yielded the 29 T cell receptor beta chains listed below, sequenced in a study of T cell responses to AZD1222 COVID-19 vaccine. Generated by immunoSEQ multiplex PCR, the TCRdb table keeps only in-frame clones and is missing some. The sample includes some 150,000 clones, about 91% of them seen just once. Here the sequenced sample was peripheral blood, taken 28 days after the second AZD1222 dose. Source of these receptors: an adult who received the AZD1222 COVID-19 vaccine.

This clone has only one observation. DNA of the CDR3: TGTGCCAGCAGCCCGGTTTCTGTTCGGGAGCTCTCCTACAATGAGCAGTTCTTC. Translation: CASSPVSVRELSYNEQFF. The chain uses TRBV5-6 and TRBJ2-1, with D perhaps matching TRBD2 (6 bases). Germline V gives CDR1 SGHDT, CDR2 YYEEEE. The CDR3 totals 18 residues. The germline V and J ends were trimmed by 4 bases and 0 bases, with 20 bases remaining between them.

V gene TRBV2 combines with J gene TRBJ1-1; possible D gene TRBD1, 6 bases. Germline assignment: CDR1 SNHLY and CDR2 FYNNEI. CDR3 length: 14 amino acids. V was trimmed by 5 bases and J by 1 base, leaving 11 bases between them. The CDR3 sequence: CASSTRTANTEAFF. The CDR3 DNA reads as TGTGCCAGCAGTACTAGGACAGCGAACACTGAAGCTTTCTTT.

This clone has a single count. The V and J genes are TRBV9 and TRBJ1-3; TRBD1 matches at 9 bases. There are 18 residues in the CDR3. V was pared by 0 bases and J by 3 bases, with 10 bases of the junction left unmatched. Per the germline V gene, CDR1 is SGDLS and CDR2 is YYNGEE. For the CDR3, the DNA is TGTGCCAGCAGCGTAGTGGGGACAGGGCGCGGACTTGGAAACACCATATATTTT. Translation gives CASSVVGTGRGLGNTIYF.

The chain is built from TRBV2 and TRBJ1-3; possibly TRBD1 for D (6 bases). The length of the CDR3 is 17 residues. Looked up from germline, CDR1 is SNHLY and CDR2 is FYNNEI. V lost 4 bases, J lost 1 base, and 17 bases lay in between. The CDR3 here is CASSGAGRGNSGNTIYF. The CDR3 region has the DNA TGTGCCAGCAGTGGAGCTGGCAGGGGAAATTCTGGAAACACCATATATTTT.

The CDR3 loop reads CASGEGLAVYEQFF. CDR3 coding DNA: TGTGCCAGCGGAGAGGGGCTAGCGGTCTATGAGCAGTTCTTC. V and J are TRBV27 and TRBJ2-1, with 7 positions matching TRBD2. This CDR3 has 14 residues. CDR1 MNHEY and CDR2 SMNVEV come from the germline V gene (reference sequence). V was pared by 8 bases and J by 8 bases, with 12 bases of the junction left unmatched.

V gene TRBV9 combines with J gene TRBJ2-7; TRBD1 or TRBD2 may be the D gene (5 bases each). The CDR3 has 13 residues. Germline CDR1 is SGDLS and CDR2 is YYNGEE. The V gene lost 4 bases and the J gene lost 7 bases, with 15 bases spanning the gap. In DNA form, the CDR3 reads TGTGCCAGCAGCACCGGGACGCTCCTGGAGCAGTACTTC. This encodes CASSTGTLLEQYF. The whole variable domain, remainder taken from reference TRBV9 and TRBJ2-7, is DSGVTQTPKHLITATGQRVTLRCSPRSGDLSVYWYQQSLDQGLQFLIQYYNGEERAKGNILERFSAQQFPDLHSELNLSSLELGDSALYFCASSTGTLLEQYFGPGTRLTVT.

The V and J genes are TRBV7-6 and TRBJ1-4; D ambiguous. Per germline, CDR1 SGHVS and CDR2 FNYEAQ. V gave up 4 bases and J gave up 8 bases, with 5 bases separating them. This CDR3 is 11 amino acids long. The CDR3 bases are TGTGCCAGCAGCTCCACAGAAAAACTGTTTTTT. Encoded protein: CASSSTEKLFF.

V gene TRBV6-6 combines with J gene TRBJ2-7; D assignment may be TRBD1 or TRBD2 (6 bases each). CDR3 length: 17 residues. With 5 bases removed from V and 2 bases from J, the gap between germline ends came to 22 bases. CDR1 MNHNY and CDR2 SVGAGI come from the germline V gene (reference sequence). CDR3 region: CASSPLGGRRTAYEQYF. The CDR3 bases are TGTGCCAGCAGTCCGCTTGGGGGGCGAAGAACAGCCTACGAGCAGTACTTC.

This clone has only one observation. The chain carries TRBV19 and TRBJ2-7, with 9 bases aligning to TRBD1. V shed 6 bases and J 3 bases; nucleotides not matched to a gene: 3. CDR3 length: 13 amino acids. Germline V gene sequence: CDR1 LNHDA, CDR2 SQIVND (reference sequence). CDR3 sequence (DNA): TGTGCCAGTAGGAGGACAGGGGACTACGAGCAGTACTTC. Protein product: CASRRTGDYEQYF.

The V and J genes are TRBV7-9 and TRBJ1-1; TRBD1 matches 7 bases. With V trimmed by 4 bases and J by 4 bases, 18 bases remained unmatched. Germline loops: CDR1 SEHNR, CDR2 FQNEAQ (reference sequence). This CDR3 is 18 amino acids long. The CDR3 bases are TGTGCCAGCAGCTGGACGACAGGGCCTCTTCGATCGGGCACTGAAGCTTTCTTT. Its translation: CASSWTTGPLRSGTEAFF.

V and J are TRBV21-1 and TRBJ1-3; the D segment call TRBD1 is taken from the table without a DNA check. TRBV21-1 corresponds to a pseudogene. The CDR3 consists of 18 residues. Written as DNA, the CDR3 is TGTGCCAGCAGCACTACTCTAACAGGGGTTATCTCTGGAAACACCATATATTTT. Protein: CASSTTLTGVISGNTIYF.

This chain joins TRBV7-6 and TRBJ2-7; TRBD1 agrees at 10 bases. J was trimmed by 6 bases and V by 4 bases; bases with no gene match: 3. This CDR3 is built from 13 residues. Per the germline V gene, CDR1 is SGHVS and CDR2 is FNYEAQ. The chain's CDR3 is CASSSTGGGEQYF. The CDR3 nucleotides are TGTGCCAGCAGCTCGACAGGGGGCGGCGAGCAGTACTTC.

The J gene is TRBJ1-5, the V gene TRBV18; 9 nucleotides align to TRBD1. Losses at the gene ends were 3 bases for V and 6 bases for J; bases not matched to a gene: 6. CDR3 length: 15 residues. CDR1 and CDR2 from the germline V gene are KGHSH and LQKENI. Here the CDR3 reads CASSPIGTGFQPQHF. As DNA, the CDR3 is TGTGCCAGCTCACCCATTGGGACAGGGTTTCAGCCCCAGCATTTT.

The chain employs TRBV29-1 and TRBJ1-1; 8 nucleotides agree with TRBD1. The germline V gene has CDR1 SQVTM and CDR2 ANQGSEA. V lost 5 bases to trimming and J lost 2 bases; unmatched junction nucleotides: 10. The CDR3 has 15 residues. In DNA, the CDR3 is TGCAGCGTTCAGGGGGCGAATGGGGGAAACACTGAAGCTTTCTTT. Its translation: CSVQGANGGNTEAFF. Looking up the rest from reference TRBV29-1 and TRBJ1-1 gives the full variable domain: SAVISQKPSRDICQRGTSLTIQCQVDSQVTMMFWYRQQPGQSLTLIATANQGSEATYESGFVIDKFPISRPNLTFSTLTVSNMSPEDSSIYLCSVQGANGGNTEAFFGQGTRLTVV.

This rearrangement joins TRBV7-2 to TRBJ2-7; tentatively, D is TRBD2 (5 bases). Trimming stripped 6 bases from V and 1 base from J, with 10 bases between. The CDR3 contains 13 residues. Looked up from germline, CDR1 is SGHTA and CDR2 is FQGNSA. DNA for the CDR3: TGTGCCAGCAGAGACTATTCTTCCTACGAGCAGTACTTC. Encoded protein: CASRDYSSYEQYF.

The chain employs TRBV7-9 and TRBJ2-7; TRBD1 is a possible D gene (6 bases). CDR3 length equals 13 residues. Germline V CDR1 and CDR2: SEHNR, FQNEAQ (reference sequence). The ends were cut back, 3 bases at V and 7 bases at J, with 13 bases in the middle. CDR3 sequence (DNA): TGTGCCAGCAGCTTTGCAGGGGTAGGGGAGCAGTACTTC. Amino acid sequence: CASSFAGVGEQYF.

The chain is built from TRBV7-9 and TRBJ2-7, with TRBD2 identical over 14 bases. V was pared by 5 bases and J by 12 bases, with 6 bases of the junction left unmatched. The CDR3 contains 13 residues. From germline, CDR1 is SEHNR and CDR2 FQNEAQ (reference sequence). This chain's CDR3 is CASSMGTSGSWYF. CDR3 DNA: TGTGCCAGCAGCATGGGGACTAGCGGGAGTTGGTACTTC.

The V call is TRBV11-2, the J call TRBJ1-2; D is ambiguous. CDR1 is SGHAT and CDR2 is FQNNGV in the germline V gene. The CDR3 has 15 residues. Trimming cost V 5 bases and J 4 bases, with 17 bases left between them. The CDR3 nucleotides read TGTGCCAGCAGCCCAGGTTCAGGCCCGCTCTATGGCTACACCTTC. Translating it yields CASSPGSGPLYGYTF. Using reference TRBV11-2 and TRBJ1-2 for the parts outside the CDR3, the full variable domain is EAGVAQSPRYKIIEKRQSVAFWCNPISGHATLYWYQQILGQGPKLLIQFQNNGVVDDSQLPKDRFSAERLKGVDSTLKIQPAKLEDSAVYLCASSPGSGPLYGYTFGSGTRLTVV.

This clone was counted once. The chain employs TRBV9 and TRBJ1-5; D not resolved. V lost 0 bases, J lost 0 bases, and 7 bases lay in between. The germline V gene encodes CDR1 SGDLS and CDR2 YYNGEE. This CDR3 contains 15 residues. As DNA, the CDR3 is TGTGCCAGCAGCGTAGGGCCTACTAGCAATCAGCCCCAGCATTTT. This sequence encodes CASSVGPTSNQPQHF.

The chain joins TRBV2 to TRBJ1-3, with TRBD1 matching over 8 bases. CDR3 length equals 15 residues. J was trimmed by 2 bases and V by 6 bases; bases with no gene match: 6. Germline V lookup: CDR1 SNHLY, CDR2 FYNNEI. CDR3 nucleotides: TGTGCCAGCAGCGAGGACAGGGTAGCTGGAAACACCATATATTTT. Amino acid sequence: CASSEDRVAGNTIYF.

The rearrangement uses TRBV29-1 and TRBJ1-2, with D perhaps TRBD1 (6 bases). This CDR3 contains 13 residues. Germline loops: CDR1 SQVTM, CDR2 ANQGSEA. V was pared by 5 bases and J by 6 bases, with 16 bases between. CDR3 amino acids: CSVHPGGGHGYTF. CDR3 sequence (DNA): TGCAGCGTTCACCCCGGGGGCGGCCATGGCTACACCTTC.

V gene TRBV3-1 (or the pseudogene TRBV3-2) combines with J gene TRBJ1-2; the D gene is possibly TRBD1 (5 bases). Trimming took 4 bases from V and 4 from J, leaving 16 bases between them. Germline V gene data show CDR1 as LGHDT and CDR2 as YNNKEL (reference sequence). The CDR3 has 15 residues. The DNA of the CDR3 is TGTGCCAGCAGCCCGTCCGTGGGGGGAACCTATGGCTACACCTTC. Protein sequence: CASSPSVGGTYGYTF.

A remark on this clone: The CDR3 does not end in the conserved phenylalanine or tryptophan, so this is likely a read error. The limits of the CDR3 on the DNA are not certain, so only TCRdb's listed CDR3 is given. The chain employs TRBV2 and TRBJ1-1; the table's D call of TRBD1 was not tested on the DNA. Per germline, CDR1 SNHLY and CDR2 FYNNEI. The CDR3 adds up to 14 amino acids, both ends counted. CDR3 in amino acids: CASSEWAALGPPNL.

The rearrangement uses TRBV6-6 and TRBJ1-1, with 9 positions matching TRBD1. Trimming removed 5 bases from V and 0 bases from J; junction bases left unmatched: 13. CDR1 is MNHNY, CDR2 SVGAGI, per germline (reference sequence). This CDR3 is 18 amino acids long. The CDR3 sequence is CASSPPGQGMGMNTEAFF. The CDR3, as DNA: TGTGCCAGCAGTCCTCCGGGACAGGGCATGGGAATGAACACTGAAGCTTTCTTT.

CDR3 loop: CASSKGLAANTDTQYF. The CDR3 region has the DNA TGTGCCAGTAGTAAAGGGCTAGCGGCTAACACAGATACGCAGTATTTT. The rearrangement uses TRBV19 and TRBJ2-3; 7 bases align to TRBD2. The CDR3 runs to 16 residues. V was pared by 4 bases and J by 2 bases, with 9 bases of the junction left unmatched. Germline lookup yields CDR1 LNHDA and CDR2 SQIVND (reference sequence). Combining the CDR3 with reference TRBV19 and TRBJ2-3 gives the whole variable domain DGGITQSPKYLFRKEGQNVTLSCEQNLNHDAMYWYRQDPGQGLRLIYYSQIVNDFQKGDIAEGYSVSREKKESFPLTVTSAQKNPTAFYLCASSKGLAANTDTQYFGPGTRLTVL.

The chain links TRBV4-3 to TRBJ2-5; 10 nucleotides line up with TRBD2. Per germline, CDR1 LGHNA and CDR2 YSLEER. The CDR3 is 21 residues long. The junction had 20 bases not matched to a gene; V was cut back by 0 bases and J by 4 bases. In nucleotides, the CDR3 is TGCGCCAGCAGCCAAGATATCCGCGTGGAGCGGGAGGGCCTTGGTCGAGAGACCCAGTACTTC. Translating it yields CASSQDIRVEREGLGRETQYF.

The chain has TRBV7-7 and TRBJ2-1; 8 bases are shared with TRBD2. From germline, CDR1 is SSHAT and CDR2 FNYEAQ (reference sequence). The V segment lost 2 bases and the J segment 6 bases; nucleotides outside the gene matches: 3. This CDR3 spans 14 amino acids. CDR3 nucleotides: TGTGCCAGCAGCTTATCGGGGACTAGCAATGAGCAGTTCTTC. As protein: CASSLSGTSNEQFF.

V usage is TRBV30 and J usage is TRBJ1-2; D is uncertain. V was pared by 2 bases and J by 3 bases, with 10 bases between. Germline loops: CDR1 GTSNPN, CDR2 SVGIG (reference sequence). The CDR3 extends over 13 amino acids. The chain's CDR3 is CAWSSSFYYGYTF. The CDR3, as DNA: TGTGCCTGGAGTTCGAGTTTCTACTATGGCTACACCTTC.

The chain employs TRBV28 and TRBJ1-5; 11 bases agree with TRBD1. CDR3 length: 14 residues. The V gene end was trimmed by 8 bases and the J gene end by 4 bases; junction bases not matched to a gene: 4. Germline V gene data show CDR1 as MDHEN and CDR2 as SYDVKM. CDR3 sequence reads: CASGQGAPNQPQHF. CDR3 nucleotides: TGTGCCAGCGGACAGGGGGCCCCGAATCAGCCCCAGCATTTT.